The 11 T cell receptor beta chains below were found in one sample sequenced in a study of blood T cell repertoires in COVID-19. Using immunoSEQ multiplex PCR, the repertoire was profiled, and TCRdb retains in-frame clones only, with some absent. The sample has 130,000 to 150,000 clones; about four fifths are singletons. The sequencing sample was made of peripheral blood. These TCRs come from a human donor in a cohort sampled during active COVID-19.

The rearrangement links TRBV4-1 to TRBJ2-1; 11 bases fit TRBD2. This CDR3 comprises 16 residues. The germline V gene encodes CDR1 MGHRA and CDR2 YSYEKL. V dropped 0 bases and J dropped 4; count of bases not matched to a gene: 2. This CDR3 is CASSQEGLAVYNEQFF. The CDR3 bases are TGCGCCAGCAGCCAAGAGGGACTAGCGGTTTACAATGAGCAGTTCTTC.

The CDR3, as DNA: TGTGCCAGCAGCCCCCGGACAAGGAACACCGGGGAGCTGTTTTTT. Encoded protein: CASSPRTRNTGELFF. This sequence joins TRBV3-1 (or the pseudogene TRBV3-2) and TRBJ2-2; D perhaps matches TRBD1 (5 bases). V was shortened by 4 bases and J by 1 base, with 10 bases between the two germline ends. The V gene's germline CDR1 is LGHDT and CDR2 YNNKEL (reference sequence). The CDR3 is 15 residues long.

The chain combines TRBV3-1 (or the pseudogene TRBV3-2) with TRBJ1-1; 12 nucleotides align to TRBD1. The CDR3 spans 17 residues. V lost 1 base to trimming and J lost 6 bases; unmatched junction nucleotides: 9. The germline V gene has CDR1 LGHDT and CDR2 YNNKEL (reference sequence). CDR3 in amino acids: CASSQAHWDRGRPEAFF. The CDR3 DNA reads as TGTGCCAGCAGCCAAGCACACTGGGACAGGGGGCGGCCTGAAGCTTTCTTT.

CDR3 coding DNA: TGTGCCAGCAGCCGGACAGACTCGGGGGGAAACACCATATATTTT. Protein sequence: CASSRTDSGGNTIYF. V is TRBV11-2 and J is TRBJ1-3; tentatively, D is TRBD1 (6 bases). V lost 5 bases, J lost 4 bases, and 15 bases lay in between. Germline assignment: CDR1 SGHAT and CDR2 FQNNGV. This CDR3 contains 15 residues.

The rearrangement links TRBV4-1 to TRBJ1-1; 7 nucleotides agree with TRBD1. CDR1 is MGHRA and CDR2 is YSYEKL in the germline V gene. The CDR3 runs to 16 residues. With V trimmed by 4 bases and J by 1 base, 9 bases remained unmatched. The CDR3 sequence is CASSRTPGTANTEAFF. DNA for the CDR3: TGCGCCAGCAGCCGAACACCCGGGACAGCGAACACTGAAGCTTTCTTT.

The CDR3 loop reads CSGGTGGADTQYF. For the CDR3, the DNA is TGCAGCGGTGGAACAGGGGGCGCGGATACGCAGTATTTT. This chain connects TRBV29-1 to TRBJ2-3, with 9 nucleotides matching TRBD1. Per germline, CDR1 SQVTM and CDR2 ANQGSEA. The CDR3 is 13 amino acids. Trimming removed 7 bases from V and 6 bases from J; junction bases left unmatched: 8.

The chain is built from TRBV7-2 and TRBJ1-2, with TRBD1 matching over 8 bases. Germline CDR1 and CDR2: SGHTA and FQGNSA. CDR3 length equals 14 residues. V lost 5 bases, J lost 4 bases, and 6 bases stayed unmatched. CDR3 DNA: TGTGCCAGCAGCCCGACAGGGGCCCTCTATGGCTACACCTTC. It translates to CASSPTGALYGYTF.

The chain is built from TRBV3-1 (or the pseudogene TRBV3-2) and TRBJ2-1, with D perhaps TRBD2 (6 bases). V lost 6 bases and J lost 2, with 11 bases in between. Germline V lookup: CDR1 LGHDT, CDR2 YNNKEL (reference sequence). CDR3 length: 14 amino acids. The CDR3 bases are TGTGCCAGCAGTCGGAGGGCAACCTACAATGAGCAGTTCTTC. It codes for CASSRRATYNEQFF.

The chain combines TRBV9 with TRBJ1-4; D is possibly TRBD1 (5 bases). Deletions cut 3 bases from V and 3 bases from J, with 15 bases between. This CDR3 is 16 amino acids long. Germline V gene data show CDR1 as SGDLS and CDR2 as YYNGEE. For the CDR3, the DNA is TGTGCCAGCAGCGCCGTCGGTCAGACAGCTAATGAAAAACTGTTTTTT. Amino acid sequence: CASSAVGQTANEKLFF.

The V call is TRBV4-2, the J call TRBJ1-6; D is unclear. This CDR3 is 14 amino acids long. CDR1 and CDR2 (germline): LGHNA, YNFKEQ. The V gene lost 1 base and the J gene lost 7 bases, with 8 bases spanning the gap. The DNA of the CDR3 is TGTGCCAGCAGCCAAGTTCAGGAAAATTCACCCCTCCACTTT. It specifies CASSQVQENSPLHF.

This clone was counted a single time. The chain joins TRBV21-1 to TRBJ2-7; the table's D call TRBD2 went unverified against the DNA. TRBV21-1 is a pseudogene. The CDR3 spans 13 residues. This CDR3 reads CASNGRDCYEQYF. Written as DNA, the CDR3 is TGTGCCAGCAACGGAAGGGACTGCTACGAGCAGTACTTC.